The present T cell receptor (beta chain) was sequenced within a study of blood T cell repertoires in COVID-19. On the study more broadly: Nucleic acid was either cDNA or gDNA, and it came from T cells, B-cell-depleted T cells, or PBMCs.

This clone was counted a few times. The CDR3 has 15 residues. V dropped 5 bases and J dropped 6; count of bases not matched to a gene: 8. CDR1 and CDR2 (germline): SNHLY, FYNNEI. Original processing methods: Amplification of reference gene primers was used by the study to estimate nucleated cell counts. Sequencing used immunoSEQ multiplex PCR; TCRdb keeps in-frame clones, though not all of them. V, J and clone size reflect that table, while D and trimming were determined from the DNA. The repertoire has 55,000 to 75,000 clones, roughly 83% of them found once; the top ten carry more than 15%. This receptor was identified in a man aged 55-75 years with COVID-19, enrolled during active disease. The genes are TRBV2 and TRBJ1-5; 9 bases are shared with TRBD1. The sequenced sample was peripheral blood. The CDR3 reads CASSQGQGQVQPQHF. CDR3 bases: TGTGCCAGCAGTCAAGGACAGGGGCAGGTTCAGCCCCAGCATTTT.